The 19 T cell receptor beta chains below were found in one sample sequenced in a study of shared clonotypes between healthy human individuals. Method: immunoSEQ multiplex PCR; TCRdb's copy keeps in-frame clones and lacks some. Seen here are approximately 2.1 million clones, 85% to 95% observed once, and the top ten hold 0.39%. The source material was naive CD4+ T cells from PBMCs. The subset here: CD45RA+ positively selected. These TCRs come from a man between 18 and 29 years old in good health. Some clones in this sample may be carry-over from other donors' samples.

In nucleotides, the CDR3 is TGTGCCAGCAGCGAGACTAGCGGGACGTGGTCTGAGCAGTTCTTC. Translating it yields CASSETSGTWSEQFF. The V call is TRBV11-1, the J call TRBJ2-1, with 11 bases fitting TRBD2. V lost 5 bases to trimming and J lost 9 bases; unmatched junction nucleotides: 9. The CDR3 length is 15 residues. Looked up from germline, CDR1 is SGHAT and CDR2 is FQDESV (reference sequence).

V is TRBV2 and J is TRBJ2-7, with a tentative D call TRBD2 (6 bases). The CDR3 has 17 residues. Trimming stripped 7 bases from V and 2 bases from J, with 24 bases between. CDR1 and CDR2 (germline): SNHLY, FYNNEI. The chain's CDR3 is CASNPMKLGGSPYEQYF. The CDR3 region has the DNA TGTGCCAGCAACCCAATGAAGCTGGGGGGTTCCCCCTACGAGCAGTACTTC.

This clone was seen only once. The V call is TRBV28, the J call TRBJ1-2; D is possibly TRBD1 (5 bases). This CDR3 has 11 amino acids. The V end was cut by 5 bases, the J end by 8 bases, with 9 bases between. Germline CDR1 and CDR2: MDHEN and SYDVKM. The CDR3, as DNA: TGTGCCAGCAGTCCCCGGGGGGGCTACACCTTC. The encoded protein is CASSPRGGYTF.

A few counts support this clone. The V call is TRBV9, the J call TRBJ2-1, with D hard to call. CDR1 SGDLS and CDR2 YYNGEE come from the germline V gene. The CDR3 covers 15 residues. With 5 bases removed from V and 8 bases from J, the gap between germline ends came to 20 bases. CDR3 loop: CASSQDGRAIHEQFF. CDR3 nucleotide sequence: TGTGCCAGCAGTCAGGATGGACGTGCTATCCATGAGCAGTTCTTC.

V and J are TRBV9 and TRBJ2-3; D might be TRBD2 (5 bases). V lost 6 bases, J lost 3 bases, and 14 bases lay in between. This CDR3 is 14 amino acids long. From germline, CDR1 is SGDLS and CDR2 YYNGEE. This CDR3 reads CASKESGHTDTQYF. CDR3 coding DNA: TGTGCCAGCAAAGAGAGCGGCCATACAGATACGCAGTATTTT.

The chain recombines TRBV11-2 with TRBJ2-2; D remains ambiguous. CDR1 and CDR2 (germline): SGHAT, FQNNGV. Trimming took off 0 bases at V and 6 bases at J, with 5 bases between the two ends. This CDR3 is built from 13 residues. In DNA, the CDR3 is TGTGCCAGCAGCTTAGATCTGGCCGGGGAGCTGTTTTTT. It is translated as CASSLDLAGELFF.

V usage is TRBV5-4 and J usage is TRBJ1-1; D remains ambiguous. The CDR3 is made up of 15 amino acids. V lost 0 bases, J lost 3 bases, and 12 bases lay in between. Germline V gene sequence: CDR1 SGHNT, CDR2 YYREEE (reference sequence). The CDR3 region has the DNA TGTGCCAGCAGCTTGGCTGAGGCCCTGGACACTGAAGCTTTCTTT. Translated, it gives CASSLAEALDTEAFF.

The chain uses TRBV25-1 and TRBJ2-1, with 12 bases that match TRBD2. The germline V gene encodes CDR1 MGHDK and CDR2 SYGVNS. The CDR3 sequence is 16 residues long. Losses at the gene ends were 1 base for V and 7 bases for J; bases not matched to a gene: 5. This CDR3 is CASSEFASGRGNEQFF. DNA for the CDR3: TGTGCCAGCAGTGAATTCGCTAGCGGGAGGGGGAATGAGCAGTTCTTC.

The V gene is TRBV27, the J gene TRBJ2-7, with no clear D. With 0 bases removed from V and 6 bases from J, the gap between germline ends came to 6 bases. In germline, CDR1 is MNHEY, CDR2 SMNVEV (reference sequence). This CDR3 region has 12 residues. The CDR3 DNA reads TGTGCCAGCAGTTTATCAGTAGGCGAGCAGTACTTC. Encoded protein: CASSLSVGEQYF.

This chain uses TRBV5-1 with TRBJ2-7, with 10 positions matching TRBD1. The length of the CDR3 is 15 residues. Germline V CDR1 and CDR2: SGHRS, YFSETQ. Trimming removed 0 bases from V and 3 bases from J; junction bases left unmatched: 3. CDR3 coding DNA: TGCGCCAGCAGCTTGGAGACAGGGGGCTTCTACGAGCAGTACTTC. It yields the protein CASSLETGGFYEQYF.

This chain links TRBV5-4 with TRBJ1-1; the match to TRBD1 covers 7 bases. V gave up 4 bases and J gave up 2 bases; unmatched junction bases: 8. This CDR3 spans 15 amino acids. Germline V gene sequence: CDR1 SGHNT, CDR2 YYREEE (reference sequence). CDR3 loop: CASSPLGQSNTEAFF. The CDR3 bases are TGTGCCAGCAGCCCCCTGGGACAGTCCAACACTGAAGCTTTCTTT.

This clone occurred once. The chain has TRBV7-9 and TRBJ1-3, with D tentatively TRBD1 (6 bases). Trimming cost V 5 bases and J 6 bases, with 17 bases left between them. The length of the CDR3 is 15 residues. Per the germline V gene, CDR1 is SEHNR and CDR2 is FQNEAQ (reference sequence). The CDR3 DNA is TGTGCCAGCAGCCCCCGTAGGGGGGTTGTAAACACCATATATTTT. It codes for CASSPRRGVVNTIYF.

In this sample, this clone turned up once. This chain links TRBV2 with TRBJ1-1; D uncertain. CDR3 size: 13 residues. V was clipped by 6 bases and J by 3 bases, with 11 bases between them. Looked up from germline, CDR1 is SNHLY and CDR2 is FYNNEI. The DNA for the CDR3 is TGTGCCAGCAGGAAAACAAGGGACACTGAAGCTTTCTTT. Translation: CASRKTRDTEAFF.

The chain couples TRBV5-1 to TRBJ2-3; D possibly corresponds to TRBD2 (6 bases). The CDR3 runs to 15 residues. Germline loops: CDR1 SGHRS, CDR2 YFSETQ. V was shortened by 2 bases and J by 5 bases, with 15 bases between the two germline ends. The CDR3: CASSLITGAGDTQYF. The CDR3 nucleotides read TGCGCCAGCAGCTTAATCACGGGAGCGGGAGATACGCAGTATTTT. The whole variable domain, remainder taken from reference TRBV5-1 and TRBJ2-3, is KAGVTQTPRYLIKTRGQQVTLSCSPISGHRSVSWYQQTPGQGLQFLFEYFSETQRNKGNFPGRFSGRQFSNSRSEMNVSTLELGDSALYLCASSLITGAGDTQYFGPGTRLTVL.

The gene calls are TRBV11-2 and TRBJ1-2; 8 bases map to TRBD1. This CDR3 contains 16 residues. Germline V gives CDR1 SGHAT, CDR2 FQNNGV. Germline trimming cut 3 bases from V and 2 bases from J; bases unmatched to any gene: 8. The CDR3: CASSLGQARNNYGYTF. The DNA of the CDR3 is TGTGCCAGCAGCTTGGGACAGGCCAGGAACAACTATGGCTACACCTTC. Supplemented by reference TRBV11-2 and TRBJ1-2, the full variable domain reads EAGVAQSPRYKIIEKRQSVAFWCNPISGHATLYWYQQILGQGPKLLIQFQNNGVVDDSQLPKDRFSAERLKGVDSTLKIQPAKLEDSAVYLCASSLGQARNNYGYTFGSGTRLTVV.

Concerning this clone: A read error may account for a junction end that differs from germline. The CDR3 region has the DNA TGTGCCAGCAGCCAAACAGGAGCAACTCATGAAAAACTGTTTTTT. The encoded protein is CASSQTGATHEKLFF. The rearrangement uses TRBV4-2 and TRBJ1-4; a possible D gene is TRBD1 (5 bases). The V gene's germline CDR1 is LGHNA and CDR2 YNFKEQ. This CDR3 has 15 amino acids.

On this clone: The same CDR3 is also encoded by other DNA sequences in this sample. Here the CDR3 reads CSVDRGNTGELFF. For the CDR3, the DNA is TGCAGCGTAGATAGGGGAAACACCGGGGAGCTGTTTTTT. The V and J genes are TRBV29-1 and TRBJ2-2; tentative D call: TRBD1 (5 bases). With 6 bases removed from V and 2 bases from J, the gap between germline ends came to 10 bases. CDR3 length: 13 residues. The germline gives CDR1 SQVTM, CDR2 ANQGSEA.

CDR3 DNA sequence: TGTGCCAGCTACGGTACCCAAGCGGGATCCCACTACGAGCAGTACTTC. Translated, it gives CASYGTQAGSHYEQYF. This chain joins TRBV2 and TRBJ2-7; TRBD2 matches at 7 bases. The CDR3 is made up of 16 amino acids. V shed 8 bases and J 3 bases; nucleotides not matched to a gene: 16. CDR1 is SNHLY, CDR2 FYNNEI, per germline.

V is TRBV7-6 and J is TRBJ2-2; D is undetermined. V gave up 0 bases and J gave up 5 bases, with 10 bases separating them. The CDR3 is made up of 15 amino acids. Germline assignment: CDR1 SGHVS and CDR2 FNYEAQ. CDR3 residues: CASSLAALETGELFF. DNA for the CDR3: TGTGCCAGCAGCTTAGCGGCACTCGAGACCGGGGAGCTGTTTTTT.